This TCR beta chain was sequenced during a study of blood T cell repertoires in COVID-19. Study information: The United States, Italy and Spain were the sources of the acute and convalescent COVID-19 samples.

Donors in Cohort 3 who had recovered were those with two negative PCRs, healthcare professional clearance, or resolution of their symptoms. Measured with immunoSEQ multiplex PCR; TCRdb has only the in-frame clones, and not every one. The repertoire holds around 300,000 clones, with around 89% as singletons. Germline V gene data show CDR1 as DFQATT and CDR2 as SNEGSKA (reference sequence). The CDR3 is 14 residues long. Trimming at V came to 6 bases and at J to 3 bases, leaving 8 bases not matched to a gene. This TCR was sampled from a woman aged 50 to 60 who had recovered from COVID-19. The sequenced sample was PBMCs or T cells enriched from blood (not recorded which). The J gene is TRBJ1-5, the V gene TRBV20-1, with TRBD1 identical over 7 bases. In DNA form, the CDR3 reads TGCAGTGCAAGTACAGGGGTTCTCAATCAGCCCCAGCATTTT. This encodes CSASTGVLNQPQHF.